What follows are 3 T cell receptor beta chains derived from one specimen sequenced in a study of siplizumab effects on memory and regulatory T cells. Profiled with immunoSEQ multiplex PCR; TCRdb holds only in-frame clones, not every one. This table has more than 75,000 clones, under 95% appearing once. Input material: CD8+ T cells sorted from blood. The receptors were gathered from a human donor in good health.

The rearrangement links TRBV19 to TRBJ2-1; D assignment may be TRBD1 or TRBD2 (5 bases each). V dropped 9 bases and J dropped 2 bases, with 8 bases sitting between them. Germline V gene sequence: CDR1 LNHDA, CDR2 SQIVND (reference sequence). The CDR3 loop spans 12 amino acids. The CDR3 DNA is TGTGCCAGCCGGGGCGCCTACAATGAGCAGTTCTTC. It yields the protein CASRGAYNEQFF.

The genes are TRBV19 and TRBJ1-2; D gene unclear. Germline V gene data show CDR1 as LNHDA and CDR2 as SQIVND (reference sequence). This CDR3 comprises 10 residues. Trimming stripped 7 bases from V and 3 bases from J, with 3 bases between. The DNA of the CDR3 is TGTGCCAGTAAGGACTATGGCTACACCTTC. Its translation is CASKDYGYTF.

In DNA form, the CDR3 reads TGTGCCAGCAGCCCGACGGTCGGCTTGAACACTGAAGCTTTCTTT. Translating gives CASSPTVGLNTEAFF. V gene TRBV5-5 combines with J gene TRBJ1-1; no reliable D call. CDR3 length equals 15 residues. V was pared by 4 bases and J by 0 bases, with 13 bases between. Germline V gene data show CDR1 as SGHKS and CDR2 as YYEKEE (reference sequence).